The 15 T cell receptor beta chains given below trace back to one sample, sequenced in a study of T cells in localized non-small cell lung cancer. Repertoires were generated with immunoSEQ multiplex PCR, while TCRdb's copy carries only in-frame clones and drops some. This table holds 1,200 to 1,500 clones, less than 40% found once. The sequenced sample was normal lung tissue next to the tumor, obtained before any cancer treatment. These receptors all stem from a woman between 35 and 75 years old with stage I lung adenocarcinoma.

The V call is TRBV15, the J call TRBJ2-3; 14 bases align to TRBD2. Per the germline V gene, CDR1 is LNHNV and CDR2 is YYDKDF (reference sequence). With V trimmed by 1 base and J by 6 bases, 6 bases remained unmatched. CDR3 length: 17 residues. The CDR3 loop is CATSRGGTSGRRDTQYF. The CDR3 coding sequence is TGTGCCACCAGCAGAGGGGGGACTAGCGGGAGAAGGGATACGCAGTATTTT.

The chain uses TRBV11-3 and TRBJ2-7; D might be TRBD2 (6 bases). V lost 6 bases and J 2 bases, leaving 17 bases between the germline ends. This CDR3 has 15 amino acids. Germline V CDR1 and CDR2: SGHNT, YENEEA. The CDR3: CASSSPGLGAYEQYF. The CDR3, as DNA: TGTGCCAGCAGTTCTCCGGGACTGGGGGCCTACGAGCAGTACTTC.

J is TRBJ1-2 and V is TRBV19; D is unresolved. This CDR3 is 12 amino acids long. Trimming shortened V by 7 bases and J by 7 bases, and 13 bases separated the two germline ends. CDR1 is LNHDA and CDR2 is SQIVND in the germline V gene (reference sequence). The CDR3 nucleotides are TGTGCCAGTATGTTTTCGGGAGGTGGCTACACCTTC. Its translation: CASMFSGGGYTF.

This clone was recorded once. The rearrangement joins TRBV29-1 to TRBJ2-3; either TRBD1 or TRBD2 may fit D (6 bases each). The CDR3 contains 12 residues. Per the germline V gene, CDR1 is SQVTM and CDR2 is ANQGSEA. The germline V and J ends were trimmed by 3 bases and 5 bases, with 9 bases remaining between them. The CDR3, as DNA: TGCAGCGTTGAGGGGGGCGGAGATACGCAGTATTTT. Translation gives CSVEGGGDTQYF.

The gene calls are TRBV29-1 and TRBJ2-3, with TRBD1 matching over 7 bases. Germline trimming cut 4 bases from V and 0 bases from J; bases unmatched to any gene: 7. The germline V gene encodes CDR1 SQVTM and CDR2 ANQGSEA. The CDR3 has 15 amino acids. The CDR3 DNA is TGCAGCGTTGCTAAGGGACAGCGGAGCACAGATACGCAGTATTTT. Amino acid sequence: CSVAKGQRSTDTQYF.

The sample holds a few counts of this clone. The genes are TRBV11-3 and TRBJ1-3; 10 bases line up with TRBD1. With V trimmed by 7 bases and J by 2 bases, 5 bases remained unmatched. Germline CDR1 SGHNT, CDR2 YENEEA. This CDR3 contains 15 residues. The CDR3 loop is CASKAGTGAGNTIYF. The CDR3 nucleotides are TGTGCCAGCAAAGCCGGGACAGGGGCTGGAAACACCATATATTTT.

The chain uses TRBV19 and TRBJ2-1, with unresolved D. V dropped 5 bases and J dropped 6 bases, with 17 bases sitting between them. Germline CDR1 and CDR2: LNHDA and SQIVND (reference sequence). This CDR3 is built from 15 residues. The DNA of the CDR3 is TGTGCCAGTAGTCCCCGAGGCGCAACCGTCAATGAGCAGTTCTTC. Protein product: CASSPRGATVNEQFF.

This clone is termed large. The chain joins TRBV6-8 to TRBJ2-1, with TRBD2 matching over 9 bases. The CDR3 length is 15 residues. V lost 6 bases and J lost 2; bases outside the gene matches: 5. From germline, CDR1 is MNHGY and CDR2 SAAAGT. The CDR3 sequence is CASRLGLAPYNEQFF. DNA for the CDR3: TGTGCCAGCAGACTCGGACTAGCGCCCTACAATGAGCAGTTCTTC.

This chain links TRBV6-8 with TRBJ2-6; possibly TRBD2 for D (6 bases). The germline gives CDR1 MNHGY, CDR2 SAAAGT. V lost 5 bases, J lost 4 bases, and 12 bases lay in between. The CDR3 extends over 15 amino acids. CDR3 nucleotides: TGTGCCAGCAGTCAGACTAGTACCGGGGCCAACGTCCTGACTTTC. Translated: CASSQTSTGANVLTF.

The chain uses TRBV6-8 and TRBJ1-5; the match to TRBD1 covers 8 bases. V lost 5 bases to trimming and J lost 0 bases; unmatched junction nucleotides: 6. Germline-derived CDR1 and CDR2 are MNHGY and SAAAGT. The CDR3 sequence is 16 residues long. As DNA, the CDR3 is TGTGCCAGCAGTGAGGACAGGGTCCATAGCAATCAGCCCCAGCATTTT. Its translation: CASSEDRVHSNQPQHF.

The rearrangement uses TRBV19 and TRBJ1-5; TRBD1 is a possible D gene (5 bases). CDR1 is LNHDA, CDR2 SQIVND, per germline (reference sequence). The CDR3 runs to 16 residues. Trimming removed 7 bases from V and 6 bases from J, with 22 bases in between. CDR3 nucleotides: TGTGCCAGTACCCCCGGGGGACGTTTGATGGGTCAGCCCCAGCATTTT. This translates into CASTPGGRLMGQPQHF.

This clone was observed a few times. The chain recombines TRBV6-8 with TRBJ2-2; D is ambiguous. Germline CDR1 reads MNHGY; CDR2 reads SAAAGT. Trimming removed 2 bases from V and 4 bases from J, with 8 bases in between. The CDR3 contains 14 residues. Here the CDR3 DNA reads TGTGCCAGCAGTTACACCATTAGCACCGGGGAGCTGTTTTTT. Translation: CASSYTISTGELFF.

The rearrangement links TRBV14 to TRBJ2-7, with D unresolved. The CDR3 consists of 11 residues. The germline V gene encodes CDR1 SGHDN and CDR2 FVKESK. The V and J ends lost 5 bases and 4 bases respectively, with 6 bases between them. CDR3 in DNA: TGTGCCAGCAGCGCCAGGTACGAGCAGTACTTC. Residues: CASSARYEQYF. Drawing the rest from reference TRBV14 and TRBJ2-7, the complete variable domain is EAGVTQFPSHSVIEKGQTVTLRCDPISGHDNLYWYRRVMGKEIKFLLHFVKESKQDESGMPNNRFLAERTGGTYSTLKVQPAELEDSGVYFCASSARYEQYFGPGTRLTVT.

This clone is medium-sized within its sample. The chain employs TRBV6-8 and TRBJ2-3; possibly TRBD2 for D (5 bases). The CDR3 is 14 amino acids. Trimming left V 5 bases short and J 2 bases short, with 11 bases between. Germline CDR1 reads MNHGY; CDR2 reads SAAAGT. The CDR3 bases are TGTGCCAGCAGTGACCCCGGGGTCACAGATACGCAGTATTTT. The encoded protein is CASSDPGVTDTQYF.

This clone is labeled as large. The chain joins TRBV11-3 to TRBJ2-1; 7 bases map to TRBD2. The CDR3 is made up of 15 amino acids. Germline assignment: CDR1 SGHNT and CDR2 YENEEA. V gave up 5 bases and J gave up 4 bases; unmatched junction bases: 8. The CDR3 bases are TGTGCCAGCAGCATATCGGGACTACTTTACAATGAGCAGTTCTTC. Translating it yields CASSISGLLYNEQFF.